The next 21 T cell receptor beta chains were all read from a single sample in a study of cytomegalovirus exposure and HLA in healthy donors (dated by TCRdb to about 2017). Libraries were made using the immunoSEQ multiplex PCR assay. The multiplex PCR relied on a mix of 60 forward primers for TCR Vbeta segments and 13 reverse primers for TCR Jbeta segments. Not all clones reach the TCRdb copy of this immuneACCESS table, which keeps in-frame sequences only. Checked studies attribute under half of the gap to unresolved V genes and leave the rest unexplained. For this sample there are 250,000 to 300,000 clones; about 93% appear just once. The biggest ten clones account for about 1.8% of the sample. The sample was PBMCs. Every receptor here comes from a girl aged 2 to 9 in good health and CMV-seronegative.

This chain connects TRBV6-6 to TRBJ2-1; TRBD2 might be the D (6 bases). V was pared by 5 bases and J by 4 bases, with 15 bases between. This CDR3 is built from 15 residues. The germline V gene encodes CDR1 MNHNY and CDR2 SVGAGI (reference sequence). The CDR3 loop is CASSKPGLQYNEQFF. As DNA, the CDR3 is TGTGCCAGCAGTAAACCGGGACTGCAATACAATGAGCAGTTCTTC.

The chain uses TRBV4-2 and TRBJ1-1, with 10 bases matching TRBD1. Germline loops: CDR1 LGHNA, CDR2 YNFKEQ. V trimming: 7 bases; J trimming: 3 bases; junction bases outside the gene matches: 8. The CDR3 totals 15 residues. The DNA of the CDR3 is TGTGCCAGCACCCCGGACAGGGGGTGGGACACTGAAGCTTTCTTT. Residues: CASTPDRGWDTEAFF.

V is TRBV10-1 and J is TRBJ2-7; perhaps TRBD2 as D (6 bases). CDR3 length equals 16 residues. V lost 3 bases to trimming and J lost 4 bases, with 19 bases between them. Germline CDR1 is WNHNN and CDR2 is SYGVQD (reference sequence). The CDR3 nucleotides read TGCGCCAGCAGTGACCGCGGGAACCCCTTGGGGTACGAGCAGTACTTC. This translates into CASSDRGNPLGYEQYF.

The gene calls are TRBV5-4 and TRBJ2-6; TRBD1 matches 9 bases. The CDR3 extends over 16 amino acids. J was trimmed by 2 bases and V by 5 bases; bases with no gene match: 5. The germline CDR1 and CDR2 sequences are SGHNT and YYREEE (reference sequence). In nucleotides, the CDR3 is TGTGCCAGCAGGGAGGACAGGGGTGCTGGGGCCAACGTCCTGACTTTC. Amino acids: CASREDRGAGANVLTF.

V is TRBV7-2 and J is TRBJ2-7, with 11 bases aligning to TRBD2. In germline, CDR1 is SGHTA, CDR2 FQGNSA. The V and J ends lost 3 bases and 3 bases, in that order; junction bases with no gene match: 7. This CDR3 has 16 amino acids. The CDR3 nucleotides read TGTGCCAGCAGCTTGGTGACTAGCGGGGTATTCTACGAGCAGTACTTC. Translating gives CASSLVTSGVFYEQYF. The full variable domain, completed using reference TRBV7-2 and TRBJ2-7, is GAGVSQSPSNKVTEKGKDVELRCDPISGHTALYWYRQSLGQGLEFLIYFQGNSAPDKSGLPSDRFSAERTGGSVSTLTIQRTQQEDSAVYLCASSLVTSGVFYEQYFGPGTRLTVT.

CDR3 amino acids: CASSSLAQETQYF. As DNA, the CDR3 is TGTGCCAGCAGCTCACTAGCTCAAGAGACCCAGTACTTC. The chain is built from TRBV11-3 and TRBJ2-5; D is possibly TRBD2 (6 bases). The V end lost 4 bases, the J end lost 2 bases, and 8 bases lay between the germline ends. The germline V gene encodes CDR1 SGHNT and CDR2 YENEEA. The CDR3 totals 13 residues. Complete variable domain (other parts from reference TRBV11-3 and TRBJ2-5): EAGVVQSPRYKIIEKKQPVAFWCNPISGHNTLYWYLQNLGQGPELLIRYENEEAVDDSQLPKDRFSAERLKGVDSTLKIQPAELGDSAVYLCASSSLAQETQYFGPGTRLLVL.

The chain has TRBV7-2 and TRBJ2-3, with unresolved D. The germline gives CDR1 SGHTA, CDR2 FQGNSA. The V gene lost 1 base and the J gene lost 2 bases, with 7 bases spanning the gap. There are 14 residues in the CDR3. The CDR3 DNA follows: TGTGCCAGCAGCTTAGGAGCGTTCACAGATACGCAGTATTTT. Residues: CASSLGAFTDTQYF.

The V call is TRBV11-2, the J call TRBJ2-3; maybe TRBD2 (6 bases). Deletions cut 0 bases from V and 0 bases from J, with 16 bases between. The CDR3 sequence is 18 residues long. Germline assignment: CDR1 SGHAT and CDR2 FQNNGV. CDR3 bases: TGTGCCAGCAGCTTAGATCGTGGCGGGGACGCTAGCACAGATACGCAGTATTTT. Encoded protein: CASSLDRGGDASTDTQYF.

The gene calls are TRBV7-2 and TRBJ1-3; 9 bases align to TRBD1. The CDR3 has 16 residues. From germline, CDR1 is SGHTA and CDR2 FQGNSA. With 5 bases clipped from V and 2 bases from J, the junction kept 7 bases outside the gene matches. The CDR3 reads CASSLKTGGPGNTIYF. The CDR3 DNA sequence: TGTGCCAGCAGCCTAAAGACAGGGGGGCCTGGAAACACCATATATTTT.

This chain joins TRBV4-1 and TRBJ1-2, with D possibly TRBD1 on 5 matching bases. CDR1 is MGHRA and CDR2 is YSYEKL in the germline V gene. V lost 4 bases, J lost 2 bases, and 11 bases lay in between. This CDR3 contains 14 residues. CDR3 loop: CASSLQDQNYGYTF. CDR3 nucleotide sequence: TGCGCCAGCAGCCTACAGGACCAGAACTATGGCTACACCTTC.

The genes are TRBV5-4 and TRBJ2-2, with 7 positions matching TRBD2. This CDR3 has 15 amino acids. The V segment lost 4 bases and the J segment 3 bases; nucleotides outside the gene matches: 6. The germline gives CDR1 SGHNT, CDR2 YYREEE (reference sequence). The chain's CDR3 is CASSRPGRDTGELFF. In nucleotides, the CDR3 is TGTGCCAGCAGCCGACCAGGGAGGGACACCGGGGAGCTGTTTTTT.

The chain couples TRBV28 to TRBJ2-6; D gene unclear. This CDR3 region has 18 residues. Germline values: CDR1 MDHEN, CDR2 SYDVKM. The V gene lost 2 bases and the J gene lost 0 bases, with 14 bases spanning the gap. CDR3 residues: CASSLIVGEVSGANVLTF. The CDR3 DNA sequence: TGTGCCAGCAGTTTAATTGTAGGAGAAGTCTCTGGGGCCAACGTCCTGACTTTC.

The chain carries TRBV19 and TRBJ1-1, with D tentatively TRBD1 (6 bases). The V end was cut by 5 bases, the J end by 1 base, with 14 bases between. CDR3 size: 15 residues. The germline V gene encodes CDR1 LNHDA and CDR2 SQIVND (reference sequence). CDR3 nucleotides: TGTGCCAGTAGTTTTCGACAGGTGACGAACACTGAAGCTTTCTTT. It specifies CASSFRQVTNTEAFF.

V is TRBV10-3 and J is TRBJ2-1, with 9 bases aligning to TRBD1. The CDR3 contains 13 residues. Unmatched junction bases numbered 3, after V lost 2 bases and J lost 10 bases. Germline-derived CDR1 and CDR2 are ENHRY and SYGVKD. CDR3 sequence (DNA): TGTGCCATCAGTGAGGGCACAGGGGGCGAGCAGTTCTTC. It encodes CAISEGTGGEQFF.

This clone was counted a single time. This chain's CDR3 is CAWSVLRNTEAFF. The CDR3 DNA reads as TGTGCCTGGAGTGTACTACGGAACACTGAAGCTTTCTTT. J is TRBJ1-1 and V is TRBV30; D not certain. Germline CDR1 is GTSNPN and CDR2 is SVGIG (reference sequence). This CDR3 region has 13 residues. With 0 bases removed from V and 1 base from J, the gap between germline ends came to 6 bases.

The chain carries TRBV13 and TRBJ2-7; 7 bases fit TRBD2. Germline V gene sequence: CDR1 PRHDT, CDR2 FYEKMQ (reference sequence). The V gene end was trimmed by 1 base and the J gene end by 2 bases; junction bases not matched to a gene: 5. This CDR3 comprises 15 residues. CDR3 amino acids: CASSLASSGAYEQYF. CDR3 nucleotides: TGTGCCAGCAGCTTAGCAAGCAGCGGGGCCTACGAGCAGTACTTC.

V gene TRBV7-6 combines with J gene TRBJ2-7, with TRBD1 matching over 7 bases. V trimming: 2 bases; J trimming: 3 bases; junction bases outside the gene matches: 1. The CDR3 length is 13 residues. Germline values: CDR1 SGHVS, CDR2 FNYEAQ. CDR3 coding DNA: TGTGCCAGCAGCTTAAGACAGGGCTACGAGCAGTACTTC. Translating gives CASSLRQGYEQYF.

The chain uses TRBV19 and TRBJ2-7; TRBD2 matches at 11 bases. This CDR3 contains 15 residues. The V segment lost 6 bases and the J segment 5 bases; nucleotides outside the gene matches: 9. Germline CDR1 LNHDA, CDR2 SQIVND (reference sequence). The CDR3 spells CASSLAGGPFNEQYF. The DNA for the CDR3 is TGTGCCAGTAGCTTAGCGGGAGGGCCGTTTAACGAGCAGTACTTC.

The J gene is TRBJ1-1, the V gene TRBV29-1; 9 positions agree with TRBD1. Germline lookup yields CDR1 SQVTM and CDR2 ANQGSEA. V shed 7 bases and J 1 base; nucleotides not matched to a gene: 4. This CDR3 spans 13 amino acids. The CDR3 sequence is CSARQGGNTEAFF. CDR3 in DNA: TGCAGCGCCCGACAGGGGGGGAACACTGAAGCTTTCTTT.

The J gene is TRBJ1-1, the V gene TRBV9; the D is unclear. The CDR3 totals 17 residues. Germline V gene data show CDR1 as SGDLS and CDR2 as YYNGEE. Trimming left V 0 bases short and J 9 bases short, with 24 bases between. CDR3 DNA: TGTGCCAGCAGCGTAGACCCGGGCGGGTCGGGTGGTGGTAAAGCTTTCTTT. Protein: CASSVDPGGSGGGKAFF.

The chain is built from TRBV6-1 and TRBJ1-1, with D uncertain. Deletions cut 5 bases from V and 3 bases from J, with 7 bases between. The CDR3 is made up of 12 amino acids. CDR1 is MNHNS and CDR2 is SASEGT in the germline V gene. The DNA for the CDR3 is TGTGCCAGCAGTCGAGACTACACTGAAGCTTTCTTT. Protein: CASSRDYTEAFF.